This is a list of T cell receptor beta chains from one sample in a study of T cells in severe cutaneous drug reactions. TCRdb re-called the multiplex PCR reads and catalogs CDR3 proteins one per entry, DNA excluded. The repertoire table contains roughly 9,000 distinct CDR3 sequences. The sample consisted of cells from a skin blister. These receptors were taken from a human donor with a severe cutaneous adverse drug reaction. The CDR3 runs from the conserved cysteine through the conserved F or W. Each record gives: V gene, clone size, J gene, CDR3 protein. Clone size appears in some rows only: once, few, many, or a class for an expanded clone.

>TRBV30|NA|TRBJ1-2
CAWREGQPYGYTF
>TRBV28|NA|TRBJ2-3
CASSPPGPRRSTQYF
>TRBV5-1|NA|TRBJ1-1
CASSPDLEAEAFF
>TRBV18|NA|TRBJ2-2
CASSPLRRVGGELFF
>TRBV7-9|NA|TRBJ2-7
CASSPLPAYEQYF
>TRBV12-3/TRBV12-4|medium-sized|TRBJ2-2
CASNNRGELFF
>TRBV10-3|NA|TRBJ1-6
CASTVGQSNSPLHF
>TRBV5-4|NA|TRBJ2-7
CASSLDHEQYF
>TRBV28|NA|TRBJ2-2
CASSPIAGTGELFF
>TRBV10-3|NA|TRBJ2-7
CAISEGHSDEQYF
>TRBV29-1|medium-sized|TRBJ2-2
CSVVSERSNTGELFF
>TRBV10-3|medium-sized|TRBJ2-1
CAISELGGSYNEQFF
>TRBV28|medium-sized|TRBJ2-5
CASSWHTKETQYF
>TRBV3-1|medium-sized|TRBJ1-5
CASSQDGGLQPQHF
>TRBV7-9|NA|TRBJ1-1
CASSLQHRQHTEAFF
>TRBV4-3|NA|TRBJ1-2
CASSHQSTVANYGYTF
>TRBV29-1|NA|TRBJ2-3
CSVLEVDTQYF
>TRBV7-6|NA|TRBJ2-3
CASSLGRSLAGVDTQYF
>TRBV10-3|NA|TRBJ1-2
CAISEGSRGYTF
>TRBV4-1|NA|TRBJ2-3
CASSPTSGREDTQYF